The 13 T cell receptor beta chains reported below all come from one sample, sequenced in a study of OX40 agonist ivuxolimab in advanced cancers. Sequenced by immunoSEQ multiplex PCR; TCRdb stores in-frame clones only, minus some. The sample holds tens of thousands of clones; roughly 80% are singletons and the top ten take approximately 4.1%. The source was CD4+ or CD8+ T cells sorted from blood, collected in a trial of the OX40 agonist ivuxolimab. Receptors originate from an adult with an advanced solid tumor such as melanoma, head and neck, liver or kidney cancer.

A note on this clone: At one boundary the junction diverges from the germline segment, which might be a read error. This rearrangement joins TRBV7-9 to TRBJ1-1, with 9 bases identical to TRBD1. Germline CDR1 and CDR2: SEHNR and FQNEAQ (reference sequence). CDR3 length: 15 residues. The CDR3 loop is CASTLRGQGDTEAFF. The CDR3 region has the DNA TGTGCCAGCACCTTAAGGGGACAGGGTGACACTGAAGCTTTCTTT.

This clone has a handful of counts. V and J are TRBV6-5 and TRBJ1-5; tentative D call: TRBD1 (5 bases). Germline V gene data show CDR1 as MNHEY and CDR2 as SVGAGI. The CDR3 is made up of 13 amino acids. V shed 2 bases and J shed 9 bases, with 11 bases lying between them. The CDR3 DNA sequence: TGTGCCAGCAGTTACGGCTCAGGGCCGCCCCAGCATTTT. Residues: CASSYGSGPPQHF.

V usage is TRBV6-1 and J usage is TRBJ2-6; tentative D call: TRBD2 (7 bases). V gave up 2 bases and J gave up 2 bases, with 10 bases separating them. The length of the CDR3 is 16 residues. From germline, CDR1 is MNHNS and CDR2 SASEGT. CDR3 sequence reads: CASSERGRAGANVLTF. The CDR3 DNA follows: TGTGCCAGCAGTGAAAGGGGGAGGGCTGGGGCCAACGTCCTGACTTTC.

This clone has just one count. The chain carries TRBV25-1 and TRBJ1-4; TRBD1 is a possible D gene (5 bases). The V gene lost 3 bases and the J gene lost 6 bases, with 14 bases spanning the gap. The CDR3 is 15 residues long. Germline V gene lookup returns CDR1 MGHDK and CDR2 SYGVNS. Here the CDR3 DNA reads TGTGCCAGCAGTGAGTGGACACTGGTCGATGAAAAACTGTTTTTT. Its protein product is CASSEWTLVDEKLFF.

The chain is built from TRBV7-3 and TRBJ2-7; TRBD1 aligns across 11 bases. V was clipped by 5 bases and J by 7 bases; unmatched bases: 7. This CDR3 region has 14 residues. Germline V gives CDR1 SGHTA, CDR2 FQGTGA. CDR3 DNA: TGTGCCAGCAGCAAGGACAGGGGGCACGAAGAGCAGTACTTC. Translation: CASSKDRGHEEQYF. The variable domain in full, with the rest retrieved from reference TRBV7-3 and TRBJ2-7, is GAGVSQTPSNKVTEKGKYVELRCDPISGHTALYWYRQSLGQGPEFLIYFQGTGAADDSGLPNDRFFAVRPEGSVSTLKIQRTERGDSAVYLCASSKDRGHEEQYFGPGTRLTVT.

The count of this clone is one. The chain recombines TRBV27 with TRBJ1-2; TRBD1 might be the D (6 bases). The germline V gene has CDR1 MNHEY and CDR2 SMNVEV (reference sequence). This CDR3 is built from 16 residues. V lost 4 bases and J lost 4, with 19 bases in between. The CDR3 here is CASSSYRGQRSYGYTF. For the CDR3, the DNA is TGTGCCAGCAGTTCCTATCGCGGACAGAGAAGCTATGGCTACACCTTC.

The chain carries TRBV4-2 and TRBJ2-7, with D unclear. CDR3 size: 14 residues. Per the germline V gene, CDR1 is LGHNA and CDR2 is YNFKEQ. Trimming removed 1 base from V and 3 bases from J, with 10 bases in between. The CDR3 sequence: CASSQAAEGYEQYF. The CDR3 coding sequence is TGTGCCAGCAGCCAAGCGGCAGAAGGCTACGAGCAGTACTTC.

The count of this clone is one. The CDR3 bases are TGTGCCAGCAGCGGGCTGGGCCCAGATACGCAGTATTTT. This codes for CASSGLGPDTQYF. The gene calls are TRBV28 and TRBJ2-3, with D unclear. The germline V gene has CDR1 MDHEN and CDR2 SYDVKM. The CDR3 spans 13 residues. Deletions cut 6 bases from V and 4 bases from J, with 11 bases between.

The chain joins TRBV2 to TRBJ1-1; 7 bases align to TRBD1. The CDR3 is 13 amino acids. The V gene's germline CDR1 is SNHLY and CDR2 FYNNEI. With V trimmed by 6 bases and J by 0 bases, 1 base remained unmatched. The chain's CDR3 is CASRGQMNTEAFF. The CDR3 bases are TGTGCCAGCAGGGGACAGATGAACACTGAAGCTTTCTTT.

The J gene is TRBJ2-7, the V gene TRBV7-3, with D possibly being TRBD1 (6 bases). In germline, CDR1 is SGHTA, CDR2 FQGTGA. The germline V and J ends were trimmed by 5 bases and 0 bases, with 11 bases remaining between them. The length of the CDR3 is 14 residues. The chain's CDR3 is CASSRDISSYEQYF. The CDR3 region has the DNA TGTGCCAGCAGCAGGGACATTAGCTCCTACGAGCAGTACTTC. The variable domain in full, with the rest retrieved from reference TRBV7-3 and TRBJ2-7, is GAGVSQTPSNKVTEKGKYVELRCDPISGHTALYWYRQSLGQGPEFLIYFQGTGAADDSGLPNDRFFAVRPEGSVSTLKIQRTERGDSAVYLCASSRDISSYEQYFGPGTRLTVT.

The chain joins TRBV5-4 to TRBJ2-5; D tentatively fits TRBD1 or TRBD2 (5 bases each). From germline, CDR1 is SGHNT and CDR2 YYREEE (reference sequence). This CDR3 has 14 amino acids. The V end lost 10 bases, the J end lost 1 base, and 17 bases lay between the germline ends. The CDR3 is CASRDRGSQETQYF. The CDR3 bases are TGTGCCTCACGGGACCGCGGCTCCCAAGAGACCCAGTACTTC.

This clone appeared once. The chain joins TRBV5-4 to TRBJ2-1, with TRBD2 matching 14 bases. The CDR3 runs to 15 residues. CDR1 and CDR2 from the germline V gene are SGHNT and YYREEE (reference sequence). After removal of 5 bases from V and 6 bases from J, the junction contained 4 bases not matched to a gene. CDR3 amino acids: CASSRLAGGFNEQFF. CDR3 nucleotides: TGTGCCAGCAGTAGACTAGCGGGGGGGTTCAATGAGCAGTTCTTC.

This rearrangement joins TRBV30 to TRBJ1-4; D is perhaps TRBD1 (5 bases). The CDR3 is 15 amino acids. The germline CDR1 and CDR2 sequences are GTSNPN and SVGIG (reference sequence). V dropped 4 bases and J dropped 5 bases, with 17 bases sitting between them. The CDR3 DNA reads as TGTGCCTGGAACCCTCCGGGGGGAGCCAATGAAAAACTGTTTTTT. Encoded protein: CAWNPPGGANEKLFF. Drawing the rest from reference TRBV30 and TRBJ1-4, the complete variable domain is SQTIHQWPATLVQPVGSPLSLECTVEGTSNPNLYWYRQAAGRGLQLLFYSVGIGQISSEVPQNLSASRPQDRQFILSSKKLLLSDSGFYLCAWNPPGGANEKLFFGSGTQLSVL.